A selection of T cell receptor beta chains follows, all from one sample in a study of identical twins. TCRdb itself ran the 5' RACE reads through MiXCR, one entry per CDR3 protein. The top ten clones hold 1.5% to 2% of a sample with about 690,000 distinct CDR3 sequences, 6.1% of them seen once. Input material: naive T cells sorted from blood. Every receptor here comes from a man aged 18 to 30 in good health. CDR3s include the opening cysteine and the closing phenylalanine or tryptophan. D genes are given only for firm matches. Clone sizes are given selectively: once, few, many, or a class where the clone is expanded.

size	J	D	length	V	CDR3	DNA
NA	TRBJ2-4	NA	18	TRBV11-2	CASSLDLPNRVAKNIQYF	TGTGCCAGCAGCTTAGATCTCCCAAACAGGGTGGCCAAAAACATTCAGTACTTC
few	TRBJ2-7	TRBD1	15	TRBV7-2	CASSLAAGGYYEQYF	TGTGCCAGCAGCTTAGCTGCAGGGGGTTACTACGAGCAGTACTTC
few	TRBJ2-3	NA	14	TRBV5-1	CASSLGATWDTQYF	TGCGCCAGCAGCTTGGGGGCAACGTGGGATACGCAGTATTTT
many	TRBJ2-2	TRBD2	18	TRBV5-1	CASSLTRLAGGSTGELFF	TGCGCCAGCAGCTTGACCCGACTAGCGGGAGGGAGTACCGGGGAGCTGTTTTTT
few	TRBJ2-5	TRBD2	17	TRBV11-3	CASTDPGPAGDGETQYF	TGTGCCAGCACCGACCCCGGCCCTGCGGGAGATGGGGAGACCCAGTACTTC
many	TRBJ2-6	NA	14	TRBV5-1	CASNADSGANVLTF	TGCGCCAGCAATGCTGACTCTGGGGCCAACGTCCTGACTTTC
NA	TRBJ1-1	NA	11	TRBV27	CASRRATEAFF	TGTGCCAGCAGAAGAGCCACTGAAGCTTTCTTT
NA	TRBJ2-3	TRBD2	17	TRBV12-3/TRBV12-4	CASSKGGLAGESDTQYF	TGTGCCAGCTCCAAGGGGGGACTAGCGGGAGAGTCAGATACGCAGTATTTT
NA	TRBJ2-7	TRBD1	14	TRBV18	CASSPFQGVYEQYF	TGTGCCAGCTCACCATTCCAGGGGGTCTACGAGCAGTACTTC
many	TRBJ1-1	NA	13	TRBV4-3	CASSQESGTKAFF	TGCGCCAGCAGCCAAGAATCGGGCACGAAAGCTTTCTTT
many	TRBJ2-3	TRBD2	16	TRBV29-1	CSFHLGRASGTDTQYF	TGCAGCTTTCACCTCGGAAGGGCTAGCGGGACAGATACGCAGTATTTT
few	TRBJ2-3	NA	13	TRBV20-1	CSAREGRPDTQYF	TGCAGTGCTAGGGAGGGGAGACCAGATACGCAGTATTTT
many	TRBJ2-7	NA	12	TRBV7-8	CASSSQVGKQYF	TGTGCCAGCAGCTCCCAGGTGGGAAAGCAGTACTTC
many	TRBJ2-7	TRBD2	16	TRBV20-1	CSAPREGLAASYEQYF	TGCAGTGCTCCGCGAGAGGGACTAGCGGCCTCCTACGAGCAGTACTTC
many	TRBJ2-2	NA	12	TRBV29-1	CSAERWGGELFF	TGCAGCGCCGAGAGGTGGGGAGGGGAGCTGTTTTTT
many	TRBJ1-2	NA	14	TRBV20-1	CSAREVRLRDGYTF	TGCAGTGCTAGAGAAGTCAGGCTAAGGGATGGCTACACCTTC
NA	TRBJ1-1	NA	14	TRBV19	CASMGQGSITEAFF	TGTGCCAGTATGGGGCAGGGGTCGATCACTGAAGCTTTCTTT
NA	TRBJ2-2	NA	16	TRBV11-2	CASSHQRLANTGELFF	TGTGCCAGCAGCCATCAAAGACTAGCGAACACCGGGGAGCTGTTTTTT
NA	TRBJ2-2	TRBD2	15	TRBV5-5	CASTLEGGSSGELFF	TGTGCCAGCACCCTTGAGGGAGGGTCGAGCGGGGAGCTGTTTTTT
many	TRBJ2-2	NA	14	TRBV12-3/TRBV12-4	CASSFGESTGELFF	TGTGCCAGCAGTTTTGGGGAGTCCACCGGGGAGCTGTTTTTT